The clone carrying this TCR beta chain was counted a few times. The sample belongs to a study of technical replicates of blood from a few donors. Generated by immunoSEQ multiplex PCR, the TCRdb table keeps only in-frame clones and is missing some. The sample includes about 80,000 clones, around 94% of them seen just once. CDR1 LNHDA and CDR2 SQIVND come from the germline V gene (reference sequence). This CDR3 has 13 amino acids. V lost 0 bases and J lost 9, with 11 bases in between. The rearrangement links TRBV19 to TRBJ1-2, with D maybe TRBD1 (5 bases). Sequenced input: T cells isolated from PBMCs. The clonotype was recovered from a human donor in good health. The CDR3 loop is CASSIDRDTRYTF. CDR3 DNA sequence: TGTGCCAGTAGTATAGACAGGGATACGCGCTACACCTTC.